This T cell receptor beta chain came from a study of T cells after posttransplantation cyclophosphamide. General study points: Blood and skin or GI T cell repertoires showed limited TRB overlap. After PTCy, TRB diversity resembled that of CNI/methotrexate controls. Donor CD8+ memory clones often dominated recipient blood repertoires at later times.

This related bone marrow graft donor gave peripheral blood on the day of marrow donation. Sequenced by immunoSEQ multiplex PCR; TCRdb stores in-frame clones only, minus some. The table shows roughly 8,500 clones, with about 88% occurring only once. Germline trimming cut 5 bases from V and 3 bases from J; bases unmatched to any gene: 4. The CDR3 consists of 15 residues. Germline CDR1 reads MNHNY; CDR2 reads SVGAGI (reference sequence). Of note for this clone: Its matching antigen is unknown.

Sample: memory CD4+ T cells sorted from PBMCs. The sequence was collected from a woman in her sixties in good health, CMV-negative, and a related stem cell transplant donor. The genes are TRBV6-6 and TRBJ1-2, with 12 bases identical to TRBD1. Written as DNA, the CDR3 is TGTGCCAGCAGTCCGGGACAGGGGGCCTACTATGGCTACACCTTC. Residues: CASSPGQGAYYGYTF.